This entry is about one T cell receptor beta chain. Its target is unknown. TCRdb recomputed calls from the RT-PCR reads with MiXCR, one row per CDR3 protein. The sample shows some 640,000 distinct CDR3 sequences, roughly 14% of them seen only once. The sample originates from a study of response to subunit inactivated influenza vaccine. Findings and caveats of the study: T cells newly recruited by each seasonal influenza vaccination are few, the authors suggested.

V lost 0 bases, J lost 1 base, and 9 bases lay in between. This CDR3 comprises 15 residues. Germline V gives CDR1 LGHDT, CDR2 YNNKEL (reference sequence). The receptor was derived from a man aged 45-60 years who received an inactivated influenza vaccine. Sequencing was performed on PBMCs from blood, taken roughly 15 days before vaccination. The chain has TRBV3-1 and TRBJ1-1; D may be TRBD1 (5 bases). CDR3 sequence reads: CASSQEGHSNTEAFF. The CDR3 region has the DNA TGTGCCAGCAGCCAAGAAGGACACTCGAACACTGAAGCTTTCTTT.